The next 17 T cell receptor beta chains were all read from a single sample in a study of cytomegalovirus exposure and HLA in healthy donors. The study ran its PCR with 60 Vbeta and 13 Jbeta primers. TCRdb's copy holds only in-frame clones and misses some; the assay was immunoSEQ multiplex PCR. The table for this sample gives 100,000 to 150,000 clones. What was sequenced was PBMCs. Receptors originate from a man in his late teens or twenties in good health and CMV-seronegative.

The chain uses TRBV4-1 and TRBJ2-1; TRBD2 agrees at 8 bases. In germline, CDR1 is MGHRA, CDR2 YSYEKL. The CDR3 consists of 17 residues. Trimming cost V 1 base and J 7 bases; bases outside gene matches: 12. The CDR3 sequence is CASSQGEGLGHGNEQFF. CDR3 in DNA: TGCGCCAGCAGCCAAGGGGAGGGACTAGGCCACGGGAATGAGCAGTTCTTC.

The CDR3: CASSPAPTGGRNNEQFF. In DNA, the CDR3 is TGTGCCAGCAGCCCCGCGCCGACAGGGGGCCGCAACAATGAGCAGTTCTTC. V is TRBV5-6 and J is TRBJ2-1; TRBD1 agrees at 10 bases. CDR1 and CDR2 from the germline V gene are SGHDT and YYEEEE. J lost 5 bases, V lost 4 bases, and 12 bases had no gene match. The CDR3 consists of 17 residues.

The chain links TRBV11-2 to TRBJ2-2; 10 bases agree with TRBD2. This CDR3 is built from 18 residues. Germline V CDR1 and CDR2: SGHAT, FQNNGV. V was clipped by 4 bases and J by 7 bases; unmatched bases: 15. The CDR3 DNA is TGTGCCAGCAGCTCCCCCGGGGTAGCGGGGGGTCCGGTCGGGGAGCTGTTTTTT. The encoded protein is CASSSPGVAGGPVGELFF.

The V gene is TRBV7-9, the J gene TRBJ1-4; no firm D call. V lost 4 bases and J lost 8, with 17 bases in between. The CDR3 consists of 15 residues. The germline CDR1 and CDR2 sequences are SEHNR and FQNEAQ (reference sequence). The CDR3, as DNA: TGTGCCAGCAGCTCGCGAGGGAGGAGCGGCGAAAAACTGTTTTTT. Encoded protein: CASSSRGRSGEKLFF. Together with reference TRBV7-9 and TRBJ1-4, the CDR3 gives the full variable domain: DTGVSQNPRHKITKRGQNVTFRCDPISEHNRLYWYRQTLGQGPEFLTYFQNEAQLEKSRLLSDRFSAERPKGSFSTLEIQRTEQGDSAMYLCASSSRGRSGEKLFFGSGTQLSVL.

V and J are TRBV18 and TRBJ1-2, with 7 bases fitting TRBD1. V shed 1 base, J shed 4 bases, and the junction held 3 bases outside the gene matches. The germline V gene has CDR1 KGHSH and CDR2 LQKENI. The length of the CDR3 is 14 residues. The CDR3 spells CASSPQGAGYGYTF. CDR3 nucleotide sequence: TGTGCCAGCTCACCACAGGGGGCAGGCTATGGCTACACCTTC.

This chain uses TRBV7-9 with TRBJ1-2, with 7 positions matching TRBD1. Germline values: CDR1 SEHNR, CDR2 FQNEAQ (reference sequence). The CDR3 is 17 residues long. After removal of 5 bases from V and 4 bases from J, the junction contained 16 bases not matched to a gene. CDR3 protein: CASSGGTAVEGTYGYTF. The CDR3, as DNA: TGTGCCAGCAGCGGAGGGACAGCCGTAGAGGGTACCTATGGCTACACCTTC.

This chain connects TRBV4-1 to TRBJ2-2; 8 nucleotides match TRBD1. Unmatched junction bases numbered 3, after V lost 0 bases and J lost 0 bases. This CDR3 has 17 residues. Germline values: CDR1 MGHRA, CDR2 YSYEKL. As DNA, the CDR3 is TGCGCCAGCAGCCAAGATGGACAGGGAGCGAACACCGGGGAGCTGTTTTTT. Translating gives CASSQDGQGANTGELFF.

On this clone: Relative to the germline gene, one junction end is altered; a read error may explain this. V and J are TRBV7-7 and TRBJ2-5, with D possibly matching TRBD1 (6 bases). The germline gives CDR1 SSHAT, CDR2 FNYEAQ (reference sequence). The CDR3 sequence is 16 residues long. The chain's CDR3 is CASSLSPGVRSETQYF. As DNA, the CDR3 is TGTGCTAGCAGCTTAAGTCCAGGGGTTCGTTCGGAGACCCAGTACTTC.

V gene TRBV2 combines with J gene TRBJ1-1, with D possibly being TRBD1 (6 bases). In germline, CDR1 is SNHLY, CDR2 FYNNEI. The CDR3 consists of 13 residues. V shed 7 bases and J shed 1 base, with 10 bases lying between them. CDR3 protein: CASTSQGNTEAFF. Written as DNA, the CDR3 is TGTGCCAGCACATCACAGGGGAACACTGAAGCTTTCTTT.

J is TRBJ1-1 and V is TRBV28; 7 nucleotides match TRBD1. Trimming cost V 6 bases and J 0 bases; bases outside gene matches: 4. The germline V gene has CDR1 MDHEN and CDR2 SYDVKM. The CDR3 loop spans 14 amino acids. The CDR3 loop is CASRSGTVNTEAFF. CDR3 bases: TGTGCCAGCAGATCCGGGACAGTGAACACTGAAGCTTTCTTT.

The genes are TRBV4-3 and TRBJ1-4, with D possibly matching TRBD1 (6 bases). Between the trimmed V and J ends, which lost 4 bases and 5 bases, there was a span of 11 bases. This CDR3 region has 14 residues. Germline CDR1 and CDR2: LGHNA and YSLEER. CDR3 residues: CASSPGQKNEKLFF. CDR3 DNA sequence: TGCGCCAGCAGCCCGGGACAAAAAAATGAAAAACTGTTTTTT.

This chain connects TRBV5-1 to TRBJ2-7; 9 nucleotides line up with TRBD1. CDR1 SGHRS and CDR2 YFSETQ come from the germline V gene. The CDR3 is made up of 15 amino acids. J gave up 5 bases and V 1 base, and 7 bases lay outside the gene matches. The CDR3 loop is CASSLLSRDRDEQYF. The CDR3 DNA follows: TGCGCCAGCAGCTTGCTGAGCCGGGACAGGGACGAGCAGTACTTC.

V usage is TRBV28 and J usage is TRBJ1-5; maybe TRBD1 (5 bases). The V gene lost 6 bases and the J gene lost 11 bases, with 26 bases spanning the gap. Germline values: CDR1 MDHEN, CDR2 SYDVKM. The CDR3 sequence is 16 residues long. In DNA form, the CDR3 reads TGTGCCAGCAGCCTGTCAGAAAACCGGGACTTACTAGCCCAGCATTTT. This gives the protein CASSLSENRDLLAQHF. The full variable domain, with the rest looked up from reference TRBV28 and TRBJ1-5, is DVKVTQSSRYLVKRTGEKVFLECVQDMDHENMFWYRQDPGLGLRLIYFSYDVKMKEKGDIPEGYSVSREKKERFSLILESASTNQTSMYLCASSLSENRDLLAQHFGDGTRLSIL.

The CDR3 sequence is CASSPGRHADSPLHF. For the CDR3, the DNA is TGTGCCAGCAGCCCAGGGCGGCATGCGGATTCACCCCTCCACTTT. This chain connects TRBV7-2 to TRBJ1-6; possibly TRBD1 for D (5 bases). The CDR3 spans 15 residues. The germline gives CDR1 SGHTA, CDR2 FQGNSA. Trimming stripped 5 bases from V and 8 bases from J, with 16 bases between.

The J gene is TRBJ2-7, the V gene TRBV5-4; D not certain. In germline, CDR1 is SGHNT, CDR2 YYREEE (reference sequence). The V and J ends lost 0 bases and 1 base respectively, with 5 bases between them. This CDR3 is built from 13 residues. CDR3 residues: CASSLGQSYEQYF. CDR3 in DNA: TGTGCCAGCAGCTTGGGGCAGTCCTACGAGCAGTACTTC.

The J gene is TRBJ1-1, the V gene TRBV5-4; TRBD1 matches at 9 bases. V shed 3 bases and J 8 bases; nucleotides not matched to a gene: 14. Germline-derived CDR1 and CDR2 are SGHNT and YYREEE (reference sequence). This CDR3 is built from 16 residues. CDR3 sequence: CASSSQYRGRRVEAFF. The CDR3 DNA reads as TGTGCCAGCAGCTCCCAGTACAGGGGGCGTCGAGTGGAAGCTTTCTTT.

V and J are TRBV11-1 and TRBJ2-7; 10 bases agree with TRBD2. CDR1 is SGHAT and CDR2 is FQDESV in the germline V gene (reference sequence). CDR3 length: 16 residues. J gave up 5 bases and V 5 bases, and 12 bases lay outside the gene matches. The CDR3 sequence: CASSPFRGTSVNEQYF. Written as DNA, the CDR3 is TGTGCCAGCAGCCCTTTTAGGGGGACTAGCGTAAACGAGCAGTACTTC.